These 6 T cell receptor beta chains share one sample of origin, sequenced in a study of molecular identifiers for immune sequencing clone quantification. TCRdb recomputed calls from the PCR reads with MiXCR, one row per CDR3 protein. The sample yields under 600,000 distinct CDR3 sequences, 25% seen once. Sequenced: naive CD8+ T cells from blood, with Jurkat cell RNA spiked in. Specified subset: FACS-sorted CD8+CD4-CCR7+CD45RA+ naive T cells. These receptors all stem from a human donor in good health. Some libraries in this study had Jurkat cell RNA spiked in.

On this clonotype itself: Germline and junction disagree at one end, which may indicate a read error. The genes are TRBV7-6 and TRBJ2-7; D unclear. This CDR3 is 11 amino acids long. Germline assignment: CDR1 SGHVS and CDR2 FNYEAQ. CDR3 sequence reads: CASGSGPEQCF. The CDR3 coding sequence is TGTGCCAGCGGATCCGGCCCCGAGCAGTGCTTC.

J is TRBJ2-7 and V is TRBV7-6; 13 nucleotides align to TRBD2. The V segment lost 4 bases and the J segment 5 bases; nucleotides outside the gene matches: 8. This CDR3 has 16 residues. Germline V gene data show CDR1 as SGHVS and CDR2 as FNYEAQ. The CDR3 region is CASSSGLAGVLDEQYF. The DNA of the CDR3 is TGTGCCAGCAGCTCCGGACTAGCGGGAGTTCTGGACGAGCAGTACTTC.

Concerning this clonotype itself: Possible read error: a much larger clone is one base away. CDR3 DNA sequence: TGCAGCGTTGTGCCGGGAGGAGAGGCCCAGTACTTC. It specifies CSVVPGGEAQYF. The rearrangement uses TRBV29-1 and TRBJ2-5, with TRBD2 matching over 7 bases. CDR1 and CDR2 (germline): SQVTM, ANQGSEA. The CDR3 covers 12 residues.

Points on this clonotype: A much larger clone differs by one base, so this may be a read error. The chain couples TRBV4-1 to TRBJ1-4; no definite D call. There are 14 residues in the CDR3. V lost 5 bases, J lost 1 base, and 8 bases lay in between. Germline assignment: CDR1 MGHRA and CDR2 YSYEKL. CDR3 DNA sequence: TGCGCCAGCAGCATTCGCTTAACTAATGAAAAACTGTTTTTT. This gives the protein CASSIRLTNEKLFF.

The sample holds many counts of this clonotype. The V gene is TRBV5-1, the J gene TRBJ1-1; possibly TRBD1 for D (6 bases). Germline lookup yields CDR1 SGHRS and CDR2 YFSETQ. The CDR3 sequence is 15 residues long. Trimming stripped 3 bases from V and 3 bases from J, with 15 bases between. CDR3 residues: CASSSAGVSDTEAFF. Written as DNA, the CDR3 is TGCGCCAGCAGCTCGGCAGGGGTTTCGGACACTGAAGCTTTCTTT. Variable domain in full (rest from reference TRBV5-1 and TRBJ1-1): KAGVTQTPRYLIKTRGQQVTLSCSPISGHRSVSWYQQTPGQGLQFLFEYFSETQRNKGNFPGRFSGRQFSNSRSEMNVSTLELGDSALYLCASSSAGVSDTEAFFGQGTRLTVV.

This clonotype was seen ten or more times. The chain combines TRBV7-9 with TRBJ2-5; unclear D gene. This CDR3 comprises 13 residues. V lost 6 bases to trimming and J lost 6 bases, with 14 bases between them. Germline V lookup: CDR1 SEHNR, CDR2 FQNEAQ (reference sequence). CDR3 nucleotide sequence: TGTGCCAGCAGACCTGCGGACCGGAAGACCCAGTACTTC. Translation: CASRPADRKTQYF.